Shown below are 25 T cell receptor beta chains from a single sample sequenced in a study of blood T cell repertoires in COVID-19. Produced via immunoSEQ multiplex PCR; TCRdb's table is partial and in-frame only. The table has more than 95,000 clones, 85% seen once. Sequencing was carried out using peripheral blood. The receptor set was obtained from an older man with active or convalescent COVID-19.

The chain carries TRBV10-3 and TRBJ2-1; D perhaps matches TRBD1 (5 bases). V was pared by 7 bases and J by 6 bases, with 7 bases between. Germline V gene lookup returns CDR1 ENHRY and CDR2 SYGVKD. This CDR3 spans 11 amino acids. CDR3 DNA sequence: TGTGCCATCAAGGGGCCCAATGAGCAGTTCTTC. Its protein product is CAIKGPNEQFF.

The genes are TRBV10-3 and TRBJ1-5, with D possibly TRBD1 on 6 matching bases. This CDR3 spans 15 amino acids. Germline CDR1 is ENHRY and CDR2 is SYGVKD. With 3 bases removed from V and 7 bases from J, the gap between germline ends came to 16 bases. CDR3 amino acids: CAISDSGDTGQPQHF. In nucleotides, the CDR3 is TGTGCCATCAGTGATTCAGGGGATACTGGCCAGCCCCAGCATTTT.

The chain's CDR3 is CASSLTGGGGYTF. CDR3 sequence (DNA): TGTGCCAGCAGCCTAACAGGGGGCGGTGGCTACACCTTC. The chain joins TRBV7-8 to TRBJ1-2, with TRBD1 matching 9 bases. V shed 5 bases, J shed 7 bases, and the junction held 5 bases outside the gene matches. The germline gives CDR1 SGHVS, CDR2 FQNEAQ. CDR3 size: 13 residues.

The chain employs TRBV6-5 and TRBJ1-1, with D possibly TRBD1 on 6 matching bases. The germline gives CDR1 MNHEY, CDR2 SVGAGI. The V and J ends lost 5 bases and 2 bases respectively, with 12 bases between them. This CDR3 region has 14 residues. The CDR3 loop reads CASSTQGSNTEAFF. The CDR3 DNA sequence: TGTGCCAGCAGTACCCAGGGGAGTAACACTGAAGCTTTCTTT.

The chain recombines TRBV30 with TRBJ1-2; TRBD1 matches at 8 bases. The CDR3 is 13 amino acids. J gave up 8 bases and V 3 bases, and 8 bases lay outside the gene matches. CDR1 is GTSNPN and CDR2 is SVGIG in the germline V gene (reference sequence). The chain's CDR3 is CAWRGQAVEGYTF. The CDR3 nucleotides are TGTGCCTGGAGGGGACAGGCGGTGGAAGGCTACACCTTC.

As DNA, the CDR3 is TGTGCCAGCAGTCCTACAGGGAGCTCCTATAATTCACCCCTCCACTTT. It specifies CASSPTGSSYNSPLHF. V usage is TRBV27 and J usage is TRBJ1-6; possible D gene TRBD1, 6 bases. V was shortened by 5 bases and J by 0 bases, with 11 bases between the two germline ends. CDR1 is MNHEY and CDR2 is SMNVEV in the germline V gene (reference sequence). The CDR3 totals 16 residues.

The count of this clone is one. This sequence joins TRBV18 and TRBJ1-5; a weak D match, TRBD1 (6 bases). The V gene's germline CDR1 is KGHSH and CDR2 LQKENI. This CDR3 spans 15 amino acids. The V end lost 6 bases, the J end lost 5 bases, and 17 bases lay between the germline ends. The CDR3 DNA reads as TGTGCCAGCTCGGGCCGGGGGGCGGTTTATCAGCCCCAGCATTTT. Protein product: CASSGRGAVYQPQHF.

This rearrangement joins TRBV15 to TRBJ2-2, with 7 positions matching TRBD1. Per germline, CDR1 LNHNV and CDR2 YYDKDF (reference sequence). CDR3 length equals 15 residues. V lost 4 bases, J lost 2 bases, and 4 bases stayed unmatched. This chain's CDR3 is CATSKGATNTGELFF. The CDR3 DNA reads TGTGCCACCAGCAAGGGGGCCACTAACACCGGGGAGCTGTTTTTT.

This clone was recorded only once. The chain carries TRBV6-2 or TRBV6-3 and TRBJ2-1, with TRBD1 identical over 11 bases. The V segment lost 2 bases and the J segment 7 bases; nucleotides outside the gene matches: 4. The CDR3 covers 15 residues. CDR1 is MNHEY, CDR2 SVGEGT, per germline. CDR3 loop: CASSYPGQGDNEQFF. CDR3 coding DNA: TGTGCCAGCAGTTACCCGGGACAGGGGGATAATGAGCAGTTCTTC.

The gene calls are TRBV30 and TRBJ2-1; a weak D match, TRBD2 (5 bases). The CDR3 is 14 amino acids. V lost 2 bases to trimming and J lost 0 bases, with 8 bases between them. The germline V gene has CDR1 GTSNPN and CDR2 SVGIG (reference sequence). This CDR3 reads CAWSRGRSYNEQFF. The CDR3 nucleotides are TGTGCCTGGAGTCGCGGGCGCTCCTACAATGAGCAGTTCTTC.

The chain carries TRBV5-4 and TRBJ2-1; 12 bases are shared with TRBD1. The V segment lost 4 bases and the J segment 10 bases; nucleotides outside the gene matches: 9. This CDR3 contains 15 residues. Germline V CDR1 and CDR2: SGHNT, YYREEE (reference sequence). The CDR3 sequence: CASSRGTGGAGEQFF. In nucleotides, the CDR3 is TGTGCCAGCAGCCGCGGGACAGGGGGCGCGGGGGAGCAGTTCTTC. Based on the CDR3 plus reference TRBV5-4 and TRBJ2-1, the full variable domain is ETGVTQSPTHLIKTRGQQVTLRCSSQSGHNTVSWYQQALGQGPQFIFQYYREEENGRGNFPPRFSGLQFPNYSSELNVNALELDDSALYLCASSRGTGGAGEQFFGPGTRLTVL.

The rearrangement uses TRBV6-6 and TRBJ2-1; the match to TRBD2 covers 9 bases. This CDR3 region has 17 residues. Germline V lookup: CDR1 MNHNY, CDR2 SVGAGI (reference sequence). J gave up 0 bases and V 6 bases, and 9 bases lay outside the gene matches. CDR3 residues: CASRRAGGPSSYNEQFF. As DNA, the CDR3 is TGTGCCAGCAGACGAGCGGGGGGCCCTAGCTCCTACAATGAGCAGTTCTTC.

V gene TRBV24-1 combines with J gene TRBJ2-5; 10 bases line up with TRBD1. CDR1 KGHDR and CDR2 SFDVKD come from the germline V gene. Trimming removed 4 bases from V and 5 bases from J; junction bases left unmatched: 6. The CDR3 covers 15 residues. The CDR3 sequence: CATSDTTGGRETQYF. The CDR3, as DNA: TGTGCCACCAGTGACACGACAGGGGGCCGGGAGACCCAGTACTTC.

The J gene is TRBJ1-5, the V gene TRBV3-1 (or the pseudogene TRBV3-2); a weak D match, TRBD1 (6 bases). V lost 1 base to trimming and J lost 4 bases, with 8 bases between them. The CDR3 is 14 amino acids. CDR1 and CDR2 from the germline V gene are LGHDT and YNNKEL (reference sequence). Here the CDR3 DNA reads TGTGCCAGCAGCCAAGGACAGGAAAATCAGCCCCAGCATTTT. Amino acids: CASSQGQENQPQHF.

V and J are TRBV7-8 and TRBJ1-3; 7 nucleotides agree with TRBD1. V was pared by 0 bases and J by 0 bases, with 5 bases of the junction left unmatched. This CDR3 spans 17 amino acids. Germline V gene lookup returns CDR1 SGHVS and CDR2 FQNEAQ. CDR3 DNA sequence: TGTGCCAGCAGCTTAGCTCGCAGGGGGTTCTCTGGAAACACCATATATTTT. Amino acids: CASSLARRGFSGNTIYF. The whole variable domain, remainder taken from reference TRBV7-8 and TRBJ1-3, is GAGVSQSPRYKVAKRGQDVALRCDPISGHVSLFWYQQALGQGPEFLTYFQNEAQLDKSGLPSDRFFAERPEGSVSTLKIQRTQQEDSAVYLCASSLARRGFSGNTIYFGEGSWLTVV.

The chain recombines TRBV9 with TRBJ2-7; 10 bases match TRBD2. The V gene's germline CDR1 is SGDLS and CDR2 YYNGEE. This CDR3 spans 16 amino acids. V dropped 0 bases and J dropped 10; count of bases not matched to a gene: 13. DNA of the CDR3: TGTGCCAGCAGCGTAGCTGGAGCGGGGGGGCCTGGACTTCAGTACTTC. This encodes CASSVAGAGGPGLQYF.

This chain uses TRBV7-9 with TRBJ2-7, with D possibly being TRBD2 (6 bases). V was trimmed by 2 bases and J by 6 bases, leaving 17 bases between them. Germline loops: CDR1 SEHNR, CDR2 FQNEAQ (reference sequence). The CDR3 has 15 residues. CDR3 DNA sequence: TGTGCCAGCAGCTTAACGAGACTGGGCGGGGTCGAGCAGTACTTC. It codes for CASSLTRLGGVEQYF. The variable domain in full, completed from reference TRBV7-9 and TRBJ2-7, reads DTGVSQNPRHKITKRGQNVTFRCDPISEHNRLYWYRQTLGQGPEFLTYFQNEAQLEKSRLLSDRFSAERPKGSFSTLEIQRTEQGDSAMYLCASSLTRLGGVEQYFGPGTRLTVT.

This chain connects TRBV6-2 or TRBV6-3 to TRBJ1-5; D is ambiguous. CDR3 length: 14 amino acids. With 1 base removed from V and 6 bases from J, the gap between germline ends came to 10 bases. Germline values: CDR1 MNHEY, CDR2 SVGEGT. This chain's CDR3 is CASSYWSVGQPQHF. The CDR3 bases are TGTGCCAGCAGTTACTGGTCCGTCGGTCAGCCCCAGCATTTT.

V usage is TRBV7-3 and J usage is TRBJ2-5; D remains unclear. CDR3 length equals 13 residues. CDR1 and CDR2 from the germline V gene are SGHTA and FQGTGA. The V and J ends lost 2 bases and 5 bases respectively, with 9 bases between them. The CDR3 DNA follows: TGTGCCAGCAGCTTAGAGGTGTGGGAGACCCAGTACTTC. It is translated as CASSLEVWETQYF.

The genes are TRBV29-1 and TRBJ1-1; TRBD1 is a possible D gene (6 bases). This CDR3 spans 16 amino acids. Germline CDR1 reads SQVTM; CDR2 reads ANQGSEA. V lost 0 bases and J lost 4, with 18 bases in between. CDR3 nucleotide sequence: TGCAGCGTTGAAGATACGGGTAGGGGGGGGAGCACTGAAGCTTTCTTT. Its protein is CSVEDTGRGGSTEAFF.

The V call is TRBV15, the J call TRBJ1-6; D is unresolved. V was trimmed by 5 bases and J by 6 bases, leaving 11 bases between them. There are 14 residues in the CDR3. Germline CDR1 reads LNHNV; CDR2 reads YYDKDF (reference sequence). CDR3 sequence (DNA): TGTGCCACCAGCGGCCGGGTCCCTAATTCACCCCTCCACTTT. Its protein is CATSGRVPNSPLHF.

This chain links TRBV12-3 or TRBV12-4 with TRBJ1-2; 7 bases are shared with TRBD1. J lost 5 bases, V lost 4 bases, and 1 base had no gene match. The CDR3 contains 12 residues. CDR3 residues: CASSSGGYGYTF. The CDR3 DNA follows: TGTGCCAGCAGTTCAGGGGGGTATGGCTACACCTTC.

The chain has TRBV28 and TRBJ2-3, with 7 bases aligning to TRBD2. This CDR3 spans 14 amino acids. Looked up from germline, CDR1 is MDHEN and CDR2 is SYDVKM. The V and J ends lost 5 bases and 7 bases, in that order; junction bases with no gene match: 9. The CDR3 DNA reads TGTGCCAGCAGTCTCCTGACTAGCCGAAATACGCAGTATTTT. Translated, it gives CASSLLTSRNTQYF.

The rearrangement uses TRBV13 and TRBJ2-7; a possible D gene is TRBD1 (6 bases). Per the germline V gene, CDR1 is PRHDT and CDR2 is FYEKMQ (reference sequence). The CDR3 length is 16 residues. Trimming cost V 3 bases and J 0 bases, with 15 bases left between them. Here the CDR3 reads CASSLNGQQSSYEQYF. The CDR3, as DNA: TGTGCCAGCAGCTTGAACGGACAGCAAAGCTCCTACGAGCAGTACTTC.

The chain joins TRBV18 to TRBJ1-5; possible D gene TRBD1, 6 bases. The CDR3 length is 15 residues. CDR1 is KGHSH, CDR2 LQKENI, per germline. Between the trimmed V and J ends, which lost 3 bases and 5 bases, there was a span of 14 bases. CDR3 loop: CASSPEAGGHQPQHF. The CDR3 DNA is TGTGCCAGCTCACCGGAGGCGGGGGGCCATCAGCCCCAGCATTTT. The full variable domain, with the rest looked up from reference TRBV18 and TRBJ1-5, is NAGVMQNPRHLVRRRGQEARLRCSPMKGHSHVYWYRQLPEEGLKFMVYLQKENIIDESGMPKERFSAEFPKEGPSILRIQQVVRGDSAAYFCASSPEAGGHQPQHFGDGTRLSIL.